This T cell receptor (beta chain) comes out of a study of cytomegalovirus exposure and HLA in healthy donors. The PCR had 60 Vbeta and 13 Jbeta primers. Produced via immunoSEQ multiplex PCR; TCRdb's table is partial and in-frame only. In the table there are about 130,000 clones, 60% to 75% of which are singletons. The trim removed 5 bases at V and 3 bases at J, leaving 6 bases unmatched. The CDR3 spans 14 residues. The V gene's germline CDR1 is SGHRS and CDR2 YFSETQ. The specimen sequenced was PBMCs. The chain links TRBV5-1 to TRBJ2-3; TRBD1 aligns across 7 bases. The sequence derives from a human donor in good health. This CDR3 reads CASSRGQRTDTQYF. CDR3 DNA sequence: TGCGCCAGCAGTAGGGGACAGAGGACAGATACGCAGTATTTT.